In this sample, the clone carrying this TCR beta chain turned up a few times. It was with 60 Vbeta and 13 Jbeta primers that the PCR ran. Sequencing used immunoSEQ multiplex PCR; TCRdb keeps in-frame clones, though not all of them. The sample carries around 200,000 clones, roughly 76% recorded once. The data were obtained in a study of cytomegalovirus exposure and HLA in healthy donors. Per germline, CDR1 SQVTM and CDR2 ANQGSEA. The CDR3 has 15 amino acids. Trimming took 4 bases from V and 8 from J; bases not matched to a gene: 12. The V call is TRBV29-1, the J call TRBJ2-1; 9 bases are a match to TRBD2. The sequencing input was PBMCs. The sequence was collected from a man aged 35 to 55 in good health and CMV-seropositive. CDR3 sequence (DNA): TGCAGCGTTGGCCCGGGGGGCGGGGGGGGTTATGAGCAGTTCTTC. Protein sequence: CSVGPGGGGGYEQFF.